This TCR beta chain was observed in a study of blood T cell repertoires in COVID-19. Looking at the study overall: PBMCs, B-cell-depleted T cells, or T cells were the source of the cDNA or gDNA that made up the material.

Repertoires were generated with immunoSEQ multiplex PCR, while TCRdb's copy carries only in-frame clones and drops some. This table has more than 95,000 clones, approximately 83% appearing once. The germline V and J ends were trimmed by 8 bases and 7 bases, with 15 bases remaining between them. This CDR3 spans 13 amino acids. Germline CDR1 is MNHEY and CDR2 is SVGAGI. Sequenced material: peripheral blood. The clonotype comes from a man between 60 and 75 years old with acute or convalescent COVID-19. The rearrangement joins TRBV6-5 to TRBJ1-5, with D possibly TRBD1 on 6 matching bases. Here the CDR3 reads CASVEQGGQPQHF. In DNA form, the CDR3 reads TGTGCCAGCGTTGAACAGGGTGGGCAGCCCCAGCATTTT.